The 4 T cell receptor beta chains listed next were all sequenced from one sample in a study of blood T cell repertoires in COVID-19. Profiling relied on immunoSEQ multiplex PCR, and the TCRdb table lists in-frame clones only, not all of them. The profile covers roughly 170,000 clones, with around 89% appearing a single time and under 30% taken by the ten largest. Sequencing used peripheral blood. The source of these receptors is a man in his fifties or sixties with acute or convalescent COVID-19.

The chain employs TRBV9 and TRBJ1-3; TRBD1 is a possible D gene (5 bases). Trimming removed 3 bases at V and 0 bases at J, with 16 bases between. Germline-derived CDR1 and CDR2 are SGDLS and YYNGEE. CDR3 length: 17 amino acids. The CDR3 sequence: CASSAYSGGDSGNTIYF. The CDR3, as DNA: TGTGCCAGCAGCGCTTATTCCGGAGGGGACTCTGGAAACACCATATATTTT.

This clone has just one count. The chain combines TRBV9 with TRBJ2-5; 8 bases line up with TRBD2. Germline CDR1 is SGDLS and CDR2 is YYNGEE. This CDR3 has 15 amino acids. V lost 4 bases, J lost 7 bases, and 12 bases stayed unmatched. DNA for the CDR3: TGTGCCAGCAGCCTCGGTCCAGCGGGAGCCGGGACCCAGTACTTC. Translation gives CASSLGPAGAGTQYF.

The chain employs TRBV19 and TRBJ2-1, with D possibly TRBD1 on 6 matching bases. The CDR3 extends over 16 amino acids. The ends were cut back, 4 bases at V and 4 bases at J, with 17 bases in the middle. CDR1 is LNHDA, CDR2 SQIVND, per germline (reference sequence). The CDR3 spells CASSTGQPVGYNEQFF. DNA of the CDR3: TGTGCCAGTAGTACCGGACAGCCAGTGGGGTACAATGAGCAGTTCTTC.

This rearrangement joins TRBV6-2 or TRBV6-3 to TRBJ2-3, with TRBD2 identical over 11 bases. V dropped 0 bases and J dropped 5; count of bases not matched to a gene: 7. CDR1 and CDR2 (germline): MNHEY, SVGEGT. This CDR3 comprises 17 residues. The CDR3 loop is CASSYSSTSGSLDTQYF. The DNA for the CDR3 is TGTGCCAGCAGTTACTCGTCCACTAGCGGGAGCCTAGATACGCAGTATTTT.